Listed here are 21 T cell receptor beta chains from one sample, sequenced in a study of OX40 agonist ivuxolimab in advanced cancers. The data were produced by immunoSEQ multiplex PCR, yet TCRdb's version contains in-frame clones alone and is incomplete. The sample lists about 43,000 clones; approximately 91% were seen once. Source: CD4+ or CD8+ T cells sorted from blood, taken in a trial of the OX40 agonist ivuxolimab. The receptors originated from an adult with an advanced solid tumor such as melanoma, head and neck, liver or kidney cancer.

V usage is TRBV7-9 and J usage is TRBJ2-7; no definite D call. The V end was cut by 4 bases, the J end by 0 bases, with 4 bases between. Germline CDR1 SEHNR, CDR2 FQNEAQ (reference sequence). The CDR3 has 12 amino acids. CDR3 sequence (DNA): TGTGCCAGCAGCTGGAACTCCTACGAGCAGTACTTC. This gives the protein CASSWNSYEQYF.

The rearrangement uses TRBV12-2 and TRBJ2-1. TRBV12-2 is shown as a pseudogene. The CDR3 runs to 14 residues. This chain's CDR3 is CASRLPICCNEQFF. CDR3 in DNA: TGTGCAAGTCGCCTTCCGATTTGTTGTAATGAGCAGTTCTTC.

Within the sample, this clone is medium-sized. This sequence joins TRBV2 and TRBJ2-7; no clear D gene. The CDR3 extends over 11 amino acids. In germline, CDR1 is SNHLY, CDR2 FYNNEI. V gave up 10 bases and J gave up 3 bases, with 10 bases separating them. CDR3 nucleotide sequence: TGTGCCATTAGGGATGACTACGAGCAGTACTTC. Translation: CAIRDDYEQYF.

The chain combines TRBV28 with TRBJ1-5; tentative D call: TRBD1 (5 bases). Looked up from germline, CDR1 is MDHEN and CDR2 is SYDVKM. The CDR3 has 15 residues. Trimming cost V 1 base and J 3 bases, with 10 bases left between them. In nucleotides, the CDR3 is TGTGCCAGCAGTTTATACCAAGGGGCCAATCAGCCCCAGCATTTT. Its translation is CASSLYQGANQPQHF.

This sequence joins TRBV23-1 and TRBJ2-2, with D perhaps TRBD1 (6 bases). Being an ORF, TRBV23-1 has a function that is uncertain. The CDR3 runs to 13 residues. Trimming pared 9 bases from V and 4 bases from J, leaving 12 bases between. Here the CDR3 reads CASQGHCTGELFF. The CDR3 DNA reads TGCGCCAGTCAGGGACATTGCACCGGGGAGCTGTTTTTT.

The genes are TRBV23-1 and TRBJ2-7; maybe TRBD1 (8 bases). TRBV23-1 is flagged as an ORF with uncertain function. Between the trimmed V and J ends, which lost 0 bases and 4 bases, there was a span of 31 bases. This CDR3 region has 21 residues. This CDR3 reads CASSQSESVGLLQGGHYEQYF. DNA of the CDR3: TGCGCCAGCAGTCAATCGGAGTCTGTGGGTCTTTTACAGGGGGGGCATTACGAGCAGTACTTC.

The CDR3 nucleotides read TGTGCCAGCGGGGACATACCACGTATAGGCAATCAGCCCCAGCATTTT. Translation gives CASGDIPRIGNQPQHF. The rearrangement joins TRBV21-1 to TRBJ1-5; the table assigns TRBD1, which was not confirmed against the DNA. TRBV21-1 is annotated as a pseudogene. The CDR3 is 16 residues long.

The chain joins TRBV28 to TRBJ2-1; D not certain. This CDR3 is built from 14 residues. Trimming took off 2 bases at V and 4 bases at J, with 9 bases between the two ends. Germline CDR1 MDHEN, CDR2 SYDVKM. CDR3 bases: TGTGCCAGCAGTTTAGCGAGTCCTTACAATGAGCAGTTCTTC. This sequence encodes CASSLASPYNEQFF.

The rearrangement uses TRBV10-2 and TRBJ2-7; a possible D gene is TRBD1 (5 bases). Trimming shortened V by 0 bases and J by 1 base, and 10 bases separated the two germline ends. From germline, CDR1 is WSHSY and CDR2 SAAADI. This CDR3 is 15 amino acids long. CDR3 sequence (DNA): TGCGCCAGCAGTGAGTCAGCAGGGCCGTCCTACGAGCAGTACTTC. As protein: CASSESAGPSYEQYF.

In this sample, this clone turned up once. The J gene is TRBJ2-1, the V gene TRBV5-1, with D perhaps being TRBD1 or TRBD2 (6 bases each). Germline V CDR1 and CDR2: SGHRS, YFSETQ. The length of the CDR3 is 17 residues. Trimming took off 0 bases at V and 7 bases at J, with 20 bases between the two ends. The CDR3 loop is CASSLDPGATPSNEQFF. The DNA for the CDR3 is TGCGCCAGCAGCTTGGATCCGGGGGCGACTCCCTCTAATGAGCAGTTCTTC.

The chain uses TRBV4-2 and TRBJ2-5, with D possibly being TRBD2 (7 bases). Germline V gene lookup returns CDR1 LGHNA and CDR2 YNFKEQ. This CDR3 is 13 amino acids long. Trimming removed 4 bases from V and 4 bases from J, with 10 bases in between. For the CDR3, the DNA is TGTGCCAGCAGCCTGGGGGGGCCAGAGACCCAGTACTTC. Encoded protein: CASSLGGPETQYF.

This clone was found once. This chain uses TRBV29-1 with TRBJ2-3, with 8 nucleotides matching TRBD2. Germline values: CDR1 SQVTM, CDR2 ANQGSEA. CDR3 length: 16 amino acids. Trimming cost V 5 bases and J 3 bases; bases outside gene matches: 13. CDR3 region: CSVNGPPGLGTDTQYF. The CDR3 DNA is TGCAGCGTTAATGGTCCTCCGGGACTAGGTACAGATACGCAGTATTTT.

The gene calls are TRBV7-6 and TRBJ2-1; D is perhaps TRBD2 (6 bases). Germline CDR1 and CDR2: SGHVS and FNYEAQ. V shed 5 bases and J shed 8 bases, with 19 bases lying between them. The CDR3 contains 15 residues. The CDR3 reads CASSPSLRDWYEQFF. CDR3 DNA: TGTGCCAGCAGCCCTAGCTTGCGGGACTGGTATGAGCAGTTCTTC.

The rearrangement uses TRBV18 and TRBJ2-3; perhaps D is TRBD1 or TRBD2 (6 bases each). The CDR3 extends over 17 amino acids. CDR1 and CDR2 from the germline V gene are KGHSH and LQKENI. V was pared by 0 bases and J by 2 bases, with 15 bases between. CDR3 sequence: CASSPPGGFENTDTQYF. The CDR3 nucleotides are TGTGCCAGCTCACCACCGGGGGGCTTCGAGAACACAGATACGCAGTATTTT. Full variable domain (rest looked up from reference TRBV18 and TRBJ2-3): NAGVMQNPRHLVRRRGQEARLRCSPMKGHSHVYWYRQLPEEGLKFMVYLQKENIIDESGMPKERFSAEFPKEGPSILRIQQVVRGDSAAYFCASSPPGGFENTDTQYFGPGTRLTVL.

The chain carries TRBV19 and TRBJ2-3; 12 bases align to TRBD2. Germline values: CDR1 LNHDA, CDR2 SQIVND (reference sequence). This CDR3 has 17 residues. V was clipped by 4 bases and J by 0 bases; unmatched bases: 5. The CDR3 DNA reads as TGTGCCAGTAGTACCAGGACTAGCGGGACTAGCACAGATACGCAGTATTTT. Translating gives CASSTRTSGTSTDTQYF.

V gene TRBV9 combines with J gene TRBJ2-1; D might be TRBD1 or TRBD2, each matching 5 bases. With 5 bases removed from V and 6 bases from J, the gap between germline ends came to 12 bases. Germline V gives CDR1 SGDLS, CDR2 YYNGEE. CDR3 size: 13 residues. In nucleotides, the CDR3 is TGTGCCAGCAGTCCCGGGGACGGCAATGAGCAGTTCTTC. The encoded protein is CASSPGDGNEQFF.

This chain uses TRBV7-6 with TRBJ2-3; D not certain. Trimming shortened V by 3 bases and J by 0 bases, and 7 bases separated the two germline ends. Germline CDR1 is SGHVS and CDR2 is FNYEAQ. CDR3 length: 14 amino acids. The CDR3 reads CASSLDLSTDTQYF. CDR3 sequence (DNA): TGTGCCAGCAGCTTGGACCTTAGCACAGATACGCAGTATTTT.

This chain connects TRBV28 to TRBJ1-1; D is perhaps TRBD1 (6 bases). V was clipped by 3 bases and J by 5 bases, with 19 bases between them. Germline CDR1 is MDHEN and CDR2 is SYDVKM. This CDR3 has 16 amino acids. The CDR3 nucleotides read TGTGCCAGCAGTTTGTATAGGGGGGCCCTTGGGACTGAAGCTTTCTTT. Protein product: CASSLYRGALGTEAFF.

V usage is TRBV27 and J usage is TRBJ2-5, with 7 bases aligning to TRBD2. The CDR3 consists of 13 residues. V lost 2 bases and J lost 5; bases outside the gene matches: 2. Germline V gene sequence: CDR1 MNHEY, CDR2 SMNVEV (reference sequence). In DNA form, the CDR3 reads TGTGCCAGCAGTTTAAGCGGGGTCGAGACCCAGTACTTC. Protein product: CASSLSGVETQYF.

The gene calls are TRBV18 and TRBJ2-1; D call uncertain. The CDR3 is 13 amino acids. CDR1 is KGHSH, CDR2 LQKENI, per germline. The V and J ends lost 2 bases and 8 bases respectively, with 10 bases between them. CDR3 in DNA: TGTGCCAGCTCACCAGATGTTAGGGATGAGCAGTTCTTC. Amino acids: CASSPDVRDEQFF.

This chain links TRBV9 with TRBJ2-2; D not certain. Looked up from germline, CDR1 is SGDLS and CDR2 is YYNGEE. The CDR3 runs to 13 residues. Trimming took off 8 bases at V and 1 base at J, with 9 bases between the two ends. The CDR3 DNA reads TGTGCCAGTAGTTCGGAGAACACCGGGGAGCTGTTTTTT. It translates to CASSSENTGELFF.